This T cell receptor beta chain stems from a study of shared clonotypes between healthy human individuals. Points from the study as a whole: Naive CD4 clonotypes were shared across a few donors at 5% to 6%. Rarefaction curves obtained for sorted subsets showed sequencing incomplete despite large depth.

Concerning this clone itself: Its specificity is not known.

Trimming pared 3 bases from V and 0 bases from J, leaving 20 bases between. From germline, CDR1 is KGHSH and CDR2 LQKENI. The CDR3 is 18 residues long. Libraries were prepared by immunoSEQ multiplex PCR; TCRdb keeps only in-frame clonotypes and omits some of them. The repertoire consists of around 200,000 clones, with approximately 95% occurring once and the leading ten covering 0.067%. The chain links TRBV18 to TRBJ1-1; D remains unclear. The clonotype was recovered from a woman in her 30s in good health. The material sequenced was naive CD4+ T cells sorted from blood. Subset denoted: CD45RA+ positively selected. The chain's CDR3 is CASSPPVLSRQLNTEAFF. The CDR3 region has the DNA TGTGCCAGCTCACCCCCCGTTTTGAGCAGACAATTGAACACTGAAGCTTTCTTT. The whole variable domain, filled in from reference TRBV18 and TRBJ1-1, reads NAGVMQNPRHLVRRRGQEARLRCSPMKGHSHVYWYRQLPEEGLKFMVYLQKENIIDESGMPKERFSAEFPKEGPSILRIQQVVRGDSAAYFCASSPPVLSRQLNTEAFFGQGTRLTVV.